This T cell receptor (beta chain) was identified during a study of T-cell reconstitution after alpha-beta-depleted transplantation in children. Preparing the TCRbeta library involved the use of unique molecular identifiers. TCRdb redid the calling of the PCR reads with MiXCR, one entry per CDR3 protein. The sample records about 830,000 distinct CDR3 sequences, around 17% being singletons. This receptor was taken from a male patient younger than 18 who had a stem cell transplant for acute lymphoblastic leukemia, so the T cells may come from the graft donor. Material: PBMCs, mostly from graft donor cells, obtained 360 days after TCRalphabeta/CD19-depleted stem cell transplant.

The CDR3 DNA follows: TGTGCCAGCAGCCGCCCGGGAGAGGGCGCGGGTGAGCAGTACTTC. Translation: CASSRPGEGAGEQYF. This chain uses TRBV3-1 with TRBJ2-7, with D possibly being TRBD2 (6 bases). V dropped 4 bases and J dropped 7 bases, with 20 bases sitting between them. CDR3 length: 15 residues. Germline CDR1 and CDR2: LGHDT and YNNKEL (reference sequence).